These 25 T cell receptor beta chains were all obtained from the same sample, sequenced in a study of blood T cell repertoires in COVID-19. This table comes from immunoSEQ multiplex PCR, and its TCRdb copy is limited to in-frame clones, with some not included. The table shows 12,000 or so clones, with 72% occurring only once. The sequenced sample was peripheral blood. The receptors were sampled from a man aged 55 to 70 with COVID-19, enrolled during active disease.

CDR3 residues: CAISESGRDLGSYEQYF. The CDR3 DNA is TGTGCCATCAGTGAGTCTGGGCGGGACCTGGGCTCCTACGAGCAGTACTTC. The chain recombines TRBV10-3 with TRBJ2-7, with D maybe TRBD2 (6 bases). Germline assignment: CDR1 ENHRY and CDR2 SYGVKD. The ends were cut back, 0 bases at V and 0 bases at J, with 15 bases in the middle. CDR3 length: 17 residues.

V is TRBV6-5 and J is TRBJ1-2; 9 bases fit TRBD1. The CDR3 loop spans 12 amino acids. Germline loops: CDR1 MNHEY, CDR2 SVGAGI. V lost 8 bases to trimming and J lost 8 bases; unmatched junction nucleotides: 6. This CDR3 reads CASGRTGVGYTF. CDR3 bases: TGTGCCAGCGGGAGGACAGGGGTCGGCTACACCTTC.

J is TRBJ1-5 and V is TRBV7-2; D remains ambiguous. Trimming shortened V by 3 bases and J by 5 bases, and 14 bases separated the two germline ends. CDR1 is SGHTA, CDR2 FQGNSA, per germline. This CDR3 has 15 amino acids. CDR3 DNA sequence: TGTGCCAGCAGCTTCGGGGTGGGGAGTTATCAGCCCCAGCATTTT. It is translated as CASSFGVGSYQPQHF. The whole variable domain, filled in from reference TRBV7-2 and TRBJ1-5, reads GAGVSQSPSNKVTEKGKDVELRCDPISGHTALYWYRQSLGQGLEFLIYFQGNSAPDKSGLPSDRFSAERTGGSVSTLTIQRTQQEDSAVYLCASSFGVGSYQPQHFGDGTRLSIL.

The gene calls are TRBV7-9 and TRBJ1-3; 9 bases are a match to TRBD1. Unmatched junction bases numbered 12, after V lost 5 bases and J lost 4 bases. The CDR3 contains 17 residues. CDR1 and CDR2 (germline): SEHNR, FQNEAQ (reference sequence). The CDR3 coding sequence is TGTGCCAGCAGCAATTACCTAAACAGGGGGCTAGGAAACACCATATATTTT. Its protein is CASSNYLNRGLGNTIYF.

J is TRBJ1-4 and V is TRBV6-2 or TRBV6-3; 9 bases map to TRBD1. The CDR3 length is 13 residues. Unmatched junction bases numbered 2, after V lost 4 bases and J lost 8 bases. Germline CDR1 is MNHEY and CDR2 is SVGEGT. CDR3 amino acids: CASSWTGEEKLFF. CDR3 sequence (DNA): TGTGCCAGCAGTTGGACAGGGGAAGAAAAACTGTTTTTT.

There are a few counts of this clone. Its ends do not fully match the called genes, so a read error is possible. DNA of the CDR3: TGTGCTAGCAGCTTAAGCCCGCAGGGTAACAATGAGCAGTTCTTC. Translated, it gives CASSLSPQGNNEQFF. This chain connects TRBV7-7 to TRBJ2-1; possibly TRBD1 for D (5 bases). The CDR3 has 15 amino acids. Germline values: CDR1 SSHAT, CDR2 FNYEAQ (reference sequence). Variable domain in full (rest from reference TRBV7-7 and TRBJ2-1): GAGVSQSPRYKVTKRGQDVTLRCDPISSHATLYWYQQALGQGPEFLTYFNYEAQPDKSGLPSDRFSAERPEGSISTLTIQRTEQRDSAMYRCASSLSPQGNNEQFFGPGTRLTVL.

The chain joins TRBV5-5 to TRBJ1-3; D remains unclear. The V end lost 4 bases, the J end lost 0 bases, and 14 bases lay between the germline ends. Germline V gives CDR1 SGHKS, CDR2 YYEKEE (reference sequence). The CDR3 is 16 amino acids. This CDR3 reads CASSPAGPFSGNTIYF. CDR3 nucleotide sequence: TGTGCCAGCAGCCCTGCGGGTCCTTTCTCTGGAAACACCATATATTTT.

This chain uses TRBV5-1 with TRBJ2-5, with 11 bases identical to TRBD2. This CDR3 is built from 17 residues. V lost 0 bases and J lost 5; bases outside the gene matches: 9. CDR1 and CDR2 (germline): SGHRS, YFSETQ. CDR3 residues: CASSLEASGRFQETQYF. DNA of the CDR3: TGCGCCAGCAGCTTGGAAGCTAGCGGGAGGTTTCAGGAGACCCAGTACTTC. The full variable domain, its missing parts supplied by reference TRBV5-1 and TRBJ2-5, is KAGVTQTPRYLIKTRGQQVTLSCSPISGHRSVSWYQQTPGQGLQFLFEYFSETQRNKGNFPGRFSGRQFSNSRSEMNVSTLELGDSALYLCASSLEASGRFQETQYFGPGTRLLVL.

The J gene is TRBJ1-5, the V gene TRBV3-1 (or the pseudogene TRBV3-2); D might be TRBD1 (5 bases). Germline loops: CDR1 LGHDT, CDR2 YNNKEL (reference sequence). The germline V and J ends were trimmed by 4 bases and 1 base, with 8 bases remaining between them. The CDR3 covers 14 residues. In DNA form, the CDR3 reads TGTGCCAGCAGCCGACAGTTCAGCAATCAGCCCCAGCATTTT. The encoded protein is CASSRQFSNQPQHF.

The chain links TRBV29-1 to TRBJ1-2, with D hard to call. The CDR3 has 12 amino acids. Trimming took 3 bases from V and 1 from J, leaving 6 bases between them. Germline CDR1 and CDR2: SQVTM and ANQGSEA. The CDR3 reads CSVESHNYGYTF. CDR3 nucleotide sequence: TGCAGCGTTGAGAGCCATAACTATGGCTACACCTTC.

V is TRBV29-1 and J is TRBJ2-3; unclear D gene. Trimming pared 8 bases from V and 7 bases from J, leaving 16 bases between. Germline lookup yields CDR1 SQVTM and CDR2 ANQGSEA. This CDR3 spans 12 amino acids. The CDR3: CSTYAGSHTQYF. DNA of the CDR3: TGCAGCACCTACGCAGGCAGCCATACGCAGTATTTT.

The chain links TRBV3-1 (or the pseudogene TRBV3-2) to TRBJ2-5; D may be TRBD2 (5 bases). Trimming stripped 0 bases from V and 2 bases from J, with 10 bases between. This CDR3 is built from 15 residues. CDR1 and CDR2 (germline): LGHDT, YNNKEL (reference sequence). In DNA, the CDR3 is TGTGCCAGCAGCCAAGATTATAGCGCACAAGAGACCCAGTACTTC. This gives the protein CASSQDYSAQETQYF.

This sequence joins TRBV7-2 and TRBJ1-2, with 9 bases matching TRBD1. Trimming removed 8 bases from V and 4 bases from J; junction bases left unmatched: 11. There are 15 residues in the CDR3. In germline, CDR1 is SGHTA, CDR2 FQGNSA. CDR3 bases: TGTGCCAGCGCCGGGCGGGTGGGACAGGGCTATGGCTACACCTTC. This sequence encodes CASAGRVGQGYGYTF.

The gene calls are TRBV15 and TRBJ1-2, with D unresolved. The CDR3 consists of 17 residues. V was trimmed by 0 bases and J by 1 base, leaving 15 bases between them. The germline gives CDR1 LNHNV, CDR2 YYDKDF (reference sequence). The CDR3 protein is CATSRDGRIDNNYGYTF. DNA of the CDR3: TGTGCCACCAGCAGAGATGGCAGGATAGATAATAACTATGGCTACACCTTC.

The genes are TRBV9 and TRBJ1-2; tentatively, D is TRBD1 (5 bases). Trimming removed 0 bases at V and 3 bases at J, with 6 bases between. Germline V gene data show CDR1 as SGDLS and CDR2 as YYNGEE. There are 13 residues in the CDR3. The CDR3 protein is CASSVGGDYGYTF. DNA of the CDR3: TGTGCCAGCAGCGTAGGGGGGGACTATGGCTACACCTTC.

The chain links TRBV6-7 to TRBJ1-5; D gene unclear. TRBV6-7 falls under the ORF class, with uncertain function. Trimming shortened V by 6 bases and J by 2 bases, and 11 bases separated the two germline ends. The CDR3 sequence is 14 residues long. Here the CDR3 DNA reads TGTGCCAGCAGCTACAGCCCCTGCAATCAGCCCCAGCATTTT. It codes for CASSYSPCNQPQHF.

This chain joins TRBV19 and TRBJ2-2; D may be TRBD2 (6 bases). Germline-derived CDR1 and CDR2 are LNHDA and SQIVND (reference sequence). The CDR3 sequence is 16 residues long. V shed 3 bases and J shed 2 bases, with 13 bases lying between them. In nucleotides, the CDR3 is TGTGCCAGTAGTATTGGGGGGAACTTTAACACCGGGGAGCTGTTTTTT. Its protein is CASSIGGNFNTGELFF.

This chain connects TRBV7-9 to TRBJ1-2; D is unclear. Trimming took off 2 bases at V and 7 bases at J, with 26 bases between the two ends. Per the germline V gene, CDR1 is SEHNR and CDR2 is FQNEAQ (reference sequence). The CDR3 has 18 amino acids. Here the CDR3 reads CASSLSRPDLEVVSGYTF. The CDR3 DNA reads as TGTGCCAGCAGCTTAAGTCGACCAGATCTAGAGGTTGTGAGTGGCTACACCTTC.

The chain couples TRBV7-2 to TRBJ2-7, with 9 bases identical to TRBD1. Trimming cost V 5 bases and J 3 bases; bases outside gene matches: 5. Germline V gene data show CDR1 as SGHTA and CDR2 as FQGNSA. This CDR3 region has 14 residues. The CDR3 reads CASSTRTGDYEQYF. CDR3 in DNA: TGTGCCAGCAGCACCCGGACAGGGGACTACGAGCAGTACTTC.

This rearrangement joins TRBV19 to TRBJ2-5; D might be TRBD1 (6 bases). Trimming shortened V by 0 bases and J by 5 bases, and 19 bases separated the two germline ends. Per the germline V gene, CDR1 is LNHDA and CDR2 is SQIVND (reference sequence). CDR3 length: 17 residues. The CDR3 sequence: CASSIESETGPVETQYF. In DNA, the CDR3 is TGTGCCAGTAGTATAGAGAGTGAAACAGGGCCTGTGGAGACCCAGTACTTC. Full variable domain (remainder filled in from reference TRBV19 and TRBJ2-5): DGGITQSPKYLFRKEGQNVTLSCEQNLNHDAMYWYRQDPGQGLRLIYYSQIVNDFQKGDIAEGYSVSREKKESFPLTVTSAQKNPTAFYLCASSIESETGPVETQYFGPGTRLLVL.

This chain connects TRBV7-9 to TRBJ2-2; D remains ambiguous. The CDR3 spans 14 residues. In germline, CDR1 is SEHNR, CDR2 FQNEAQ (reference sequence). Between the trimmed V and J ends, which lost 8 bases and 2 bases, there was a span of 12 bases. CDR3 sequence: CASLTRLNTGELFF. The CDR3 DNA is TGTGCCAGCCTTACTCGTCTAAACACCGGGGAGCTGTTTTTT.

CDR3 loop: CASTNGTLDYEQYV. In DNA, the CDR3 is TGTGCCAGCACCAACGGGACACTAGACTACGAGCAGTACGTC. The chain carries TRBV21-1 and TRBJ2-7; the table's D call, TRBD1, was not checked against the DNA. TRBV21-1 is annotated as a pseudogene. This CDR3 has 14 amino acids.

The chain has TRBV5-6 and TRBJ1-3; D remains ambiguous. Germline V gene lookup returns CDR1 SGHDT and CDR2 YYEEEE. The V end was cut by 1 base, the J end by 1 base, with 6 bases between. This CDR3 is built from 14 residues. CDR3: CASSLLQSGNTIYF. The CDR3 DNA is TGTGCCAGCAGCTTGTTACAGTCTGGAAACACCATATATTTT.

V and J are TRBV18 and TRBJ1-5; TRBD1 is a possible D gene (5 bases). CDR1 is KGHSH, CDR2 LQKENI, per germline. V gave up 1 base and J gave up 5 bases, with 15 bases separating them. The CDR3 extends over 16 amino acids. CDR3 bases: TGTGCCAGCTCACCACGGCGACAGCCCCCTCATCAGCCCCAGCATTTT. Amino acid sequence: CASSPRRQPPHQPQHF.

The chain is built from TRBV11-3 and TRBJ2-1, with D maybe TRBD2 (5 bases). The CDR3 runs 15 residues. The germline V and J ends were trimmed by 1 base and 6 bases, with 13 bases remaining between them. Germline assignment: CDR1 SGHNT and CDR2 YENEEA. The CDR3 region has the DNA TGTGCCAGCAGCTTAGGAGGCGGAGGTGCCAATGAGCAGTTCTTC. It is translated as CASSLGGGGANEQFF.